The T cell receptor (beta chain) described here comes from a study of cytomegalovirus exposure and HLA in healthy donors. General study results and limits: It was reportedly the case that the classifier diagnosed cytomegalovirus status with high specificity and sensitivity. The tendency of first-cohort TCR clusters to co-occur in the approximately 120 validation repertoires was identified by a subsequent analysis.

Assay: immunoSEQ multiplex PCR; the TCRdb copy retains only in-frame clones and omits some. The sample holds 110,000 to 150,000 clones, more than 85% seen once. A remark on this clone: Its antigen remains unknown.

The sequenced sample was PBMCs. The receptor's source is a young man in good health and CMV-seronegative.

The CDR3 coding sequence is TGTGCCAGCAGTTGGGGAGACGATCAGCCCCAGCATTTT. Translating gives CASSWGDDQPQHF. The gene calls are TRBV6-5 and TRBJ1-5; D not resolved. Looked up from germline, CDR1 is MNHEY and CDR2 is SVGAGI. The germline V and J ends were trimmed by 4 bases and 5 bases, with 9 bases remaining between them. The CDR3 consists of 13 residues.